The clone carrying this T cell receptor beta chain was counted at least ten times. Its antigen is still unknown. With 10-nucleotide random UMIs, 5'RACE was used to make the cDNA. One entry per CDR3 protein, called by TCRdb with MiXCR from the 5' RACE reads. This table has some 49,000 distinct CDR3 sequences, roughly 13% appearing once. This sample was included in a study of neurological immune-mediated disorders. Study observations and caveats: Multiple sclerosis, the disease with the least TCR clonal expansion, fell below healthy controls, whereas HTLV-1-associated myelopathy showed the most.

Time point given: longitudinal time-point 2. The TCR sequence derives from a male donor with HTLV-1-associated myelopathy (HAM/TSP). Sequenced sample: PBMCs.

CDR3 sequence: CAISESGQSSYNSPLHF. Here the CDR3 DNA reads TGTGCCATCAGTGAGTCGGGACAGAGCTCCTATAATTCACCCCTCCACTTT. The chain carries TRBV10-3 and TRBJ1-6, with 7 bases aligning to TRBD1. The CDR3 is 17 residues long. In germline, CDR1 is ENHRY, CDR2 SYGVKD. V gave up 0 bases and J gave up 0 bases; unmatched junction bases: 2.